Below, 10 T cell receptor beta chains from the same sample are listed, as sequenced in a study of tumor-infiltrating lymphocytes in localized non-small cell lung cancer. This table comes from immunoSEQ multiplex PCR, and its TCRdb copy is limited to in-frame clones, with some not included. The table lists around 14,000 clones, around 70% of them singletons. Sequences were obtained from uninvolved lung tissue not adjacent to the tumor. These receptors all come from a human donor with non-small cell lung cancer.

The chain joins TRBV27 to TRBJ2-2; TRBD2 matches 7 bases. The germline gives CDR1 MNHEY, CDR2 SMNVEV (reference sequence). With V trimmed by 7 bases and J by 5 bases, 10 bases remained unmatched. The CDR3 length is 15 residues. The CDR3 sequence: CASTSLGGGTGELFF. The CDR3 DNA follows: TGTGCCAGCACCTCCCTGGGGGGGGGAACCGGGGAGCTGTTTTTT.

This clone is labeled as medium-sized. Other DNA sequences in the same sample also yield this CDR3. This chain's CDR3 is CASGRAGETQYF. CDR3 coding DNA: TGTGCCTCGGGTCGGGCCGGGGAGACCCAGTACTTC. V is TRBV27 and J is TRBJ2-5; D is ambiguous. The CDR3 runs 12 residues. Germline CDR1 reads MNHEY; CDR2 reads SMNVEV (reference sequence). Deletions cut 11 bases from V and 5 bases from J, with 15 bases between.

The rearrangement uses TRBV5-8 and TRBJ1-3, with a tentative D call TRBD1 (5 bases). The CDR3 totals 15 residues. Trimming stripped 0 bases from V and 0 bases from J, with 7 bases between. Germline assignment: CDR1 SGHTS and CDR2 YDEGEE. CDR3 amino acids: CASSLGRASGNTIYF. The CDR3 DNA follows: TGTGCCAGCAGCTTGGGCAGGGCCTCTGGAAACACCATATATTTT. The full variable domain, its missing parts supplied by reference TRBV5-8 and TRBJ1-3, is EAGVTQSPTHLIKTRGQQATLRCSPISGHTSVYWYQQALGLGLQFLLWYDEGEERNRGNFPPRFSGRQFPNYSSELNVNALELEDSALYLCASSLGRASGNTIYFGEGSWLTVV.

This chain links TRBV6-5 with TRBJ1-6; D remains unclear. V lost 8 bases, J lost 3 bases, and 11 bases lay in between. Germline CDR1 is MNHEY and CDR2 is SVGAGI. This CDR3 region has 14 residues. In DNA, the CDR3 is TGTGCCAGCTCATACAAACTCTATAATTCACCCCTCCACTTT. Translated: CASSYKLYNSPLHF.

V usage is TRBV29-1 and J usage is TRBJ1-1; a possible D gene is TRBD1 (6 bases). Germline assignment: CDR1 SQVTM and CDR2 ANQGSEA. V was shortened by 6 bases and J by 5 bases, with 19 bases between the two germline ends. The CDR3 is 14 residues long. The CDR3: CSVGRGGGDTEAFF. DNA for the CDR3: TGCAGCGTAGGTCGGGGAGGGGGGGATACTGAAGCTTTCTTT.

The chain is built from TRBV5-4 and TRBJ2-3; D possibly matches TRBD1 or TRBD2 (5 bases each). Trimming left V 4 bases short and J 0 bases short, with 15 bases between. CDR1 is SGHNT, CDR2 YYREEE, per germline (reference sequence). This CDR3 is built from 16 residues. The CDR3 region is CASSTGTDLSTDTQYF. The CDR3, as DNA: TGTGCCAGCAGCACCGGGACCGATTTAAGCACAGATACGCAGTATTTT. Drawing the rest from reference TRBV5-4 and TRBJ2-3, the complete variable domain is ETGVTQSPTHLIKTRGQQVTLRCSSQSGHNTVSWYQQALGQGPQFIFQYYREEENGRGNFPPRFSGLQFPNYSSELNVNALELDDSALYLCASSTGTDLSTDTQYFGPGTRLTVL.

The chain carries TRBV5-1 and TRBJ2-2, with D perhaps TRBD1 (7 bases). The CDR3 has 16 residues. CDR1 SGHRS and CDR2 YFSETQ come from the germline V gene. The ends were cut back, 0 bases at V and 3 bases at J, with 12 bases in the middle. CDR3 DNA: TGCGCCAGCAGCTTGGCTTTCAGGGGGGACACCGGGGAGCTGTTTTTT. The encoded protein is CASSLAFRGDTGELFF.

The CDR3: CSGLDRHEQYF. DNA of the CDR3: TGCAGCGGTTTGGACAGACACGAGCAGTACTTC. V and J are TRBV29-1 and TRBJ2-7; a weak D match, TRBD1 (6 bases). This CDR3 is 11 amino acids long. The ends were cut back, 7 bases at V and 5 bases at J, with 12 bases in the middle. Germline-derived CDR1 and CDR2 are SQVTM and ANQGSEA.

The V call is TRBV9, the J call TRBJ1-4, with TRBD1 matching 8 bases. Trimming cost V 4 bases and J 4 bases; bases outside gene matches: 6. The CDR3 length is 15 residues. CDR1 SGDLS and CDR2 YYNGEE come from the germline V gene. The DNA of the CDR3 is TGTGCCAGCAGCAGAGGGGACAGGCTTAATGAAAAACTGTTTTTT. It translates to CASSRGDRLNEKLFF.

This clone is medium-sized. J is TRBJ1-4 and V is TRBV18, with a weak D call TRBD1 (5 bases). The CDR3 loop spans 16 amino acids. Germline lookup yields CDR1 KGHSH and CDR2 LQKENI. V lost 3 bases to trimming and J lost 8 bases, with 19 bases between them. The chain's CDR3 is CASSPSMSGTGEKLFF. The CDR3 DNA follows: TGTGCCAGCTCACCTTCGATGTCGGGGACTGGAGAAAAACTGTTTTTT. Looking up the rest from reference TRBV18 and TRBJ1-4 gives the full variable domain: NAGVMQNPRHLVRRRGQEARLRCSPMKGHSHVYWYRQLPEEGLKFMVYLQKENIIDESGMPKERFSAEFPKEGPSILRIQQVVRGDSAAYFCASSPSMSGTGEKLFFGSGTQLSVL.